This TCR beta chain came from a study of cytomegalovirus exposure and HLA in healthy donors. Study results and caveats: Apparent HLA restriction characterized most CMV-associated TCR beta chains in a later analysis.

As to this clone: Its target is unknown.

The V end was cut by 1 base, the J end by 8 bases, with 5 bases between. The CDR3 length is 11 residues. Germline V gene sequence: CDR1 LGHNT, CDR2 FRNRAP. Researchers ran the PCR with 60 Vbeta and 13 Jbeta primers. Clones were sequenced by immunoSEQ multiplex PCR, and TCRdb holds only the in-frame ones, with some missing. The sample consists of some 150,000 clones, approximately 75% of them appearing once. Sequencing used PBMCs. The V gene is TRBV12-5, the J gene TRBJ1-2, with unresolved D. The clonotype was recovered from a middle-aged man in good health and CMV-seropositive. CDR3: CASGLGGGYTF. The DNA of the CDR3 is TGTGCTAGTGGTTTGGGAGGGGGCTACACCTTC.